A single sample gave rise to the 19 T cell receptor beta chains below, sequenced in a study of OX40 agonist ivuxolimab in advanced cancers. This table comes from immunoSEQ multiplex PCR, and its TCRdb copy is limited to in-frame clones, with some not included. The top ten hold 0.7% to 0.9% of the sample, which has 50,000 to 65,000 clones, around 90% seen once. Material: CD4+ or CD8+ T cells sorted from blood, obtained in a trial of the OX40 agonist ivuxolimab. These receptors were obtained from an adult with an advanced solid tumor such as melanoma, head and neck, liver or kidney cancer.

This sequence joins TRBV7-8 and TRBJ1-1, with a possible D match to TRBD1 (5 bases). This CDR3 is built from 15 residues. Germline V lookup: CDR1 SGHVS, CDR2 FQNEAQ. Trimming pared 2 bases from V and 4 bases from J, leaving 14 bases between. CDR3 DNA sequence: TGTGCCAGCAGCTTATTGGTCCAGGGTCTCACTGAAGCTTTCTTT. It codes for CASSLLVQGLTEAFF.

The CDR3 here is CASSQLGGNQPQHF. DNA for the CDR3: TGCGCCAGCAGCCAGTTGGGGGGCAATCAGCCCCAGCATTTT. The gene calls are TRBV4-1 and TRBJ1-5; a weak D match, TRBD1 (5 bases). Germline assignment: CDR1 MGHRA and CDR2 YSYEKL. The V end was cut by 3 bases, the J end by 2 bases, with 8 bases between. The CDR3 consists of 14 residues.

The chain joins TRBV11-2 to TRBJ1-5, with D unresolved. V lost 1 base and J lost 6, with 7 bases in between. CDR3 length equals 13 residues. CDR1 is SGHAT and CDR2 is FQNNGV in the germline V gene. The CDR3 bases are TGTGCCAGCAGCTTAGGGTGGGGTCAGCCCCAGCATTTT. Translated, it gives CASSLGWGQPQHF.

This chain connects TRBV19 to TRBJ1-2; 7 bases are a match to TRBD1. Germline CDR1 is LNHDA and CDR2 is SQIVND (reference sequence). V dropped 9 bases and J dropped 2; count of bases not matched to a gene: 6. This CDR3 region has 13 residues. CDR3 residues: CASRDRFNYGYTF. Here the CDR3 DNA reads TGTGCCAGCCGGGACAGATTCAACTATGGCTACACCTTC.

This clone was seen only once. The V call is TRBV19, the J call TRBJ2-7; possible D gene TRBD2, 6 bases. The CDR3 extends over 15 amino acids. Looked up from germline, CDR1 is LNHDA and CDR2 is SQIVND (reference sequence). Trimming shortened V by 6 bases and J by 2 bases, and 17 bases separated the two germline ends. CDR3 protein: CASSKARDWAYEQYF. The CDR3 DNA is TGTGCCAGTAGCAAAGCTCGGGACTGGGCCTACGAGCAGTACTTC.

The chain employs TRBV7-2 and TRBJ1-1; D possibly corresponds to TRBD1 (5 bases). This CDR3 has 16 residues. Germline values: CDR1 SGHTA, CDR2 FQGNSA. The ends were cut back, 5 bases at V and 0 bases at J, with 16 bases in the middle. CDR3 DNA: TGTGCCAGCAGCCGCAGGGCGGGGCCCCTGAACACTGAAGCTTTCTTT. Its translation is CASSRRAGPLNTEAFF. The complete variable domain, with remaining parts taken from reference TRBV7-2 and TRBJ1-1, reads GAGVSQSPSNKVTEKGKDVELRCDPISGHTALYWYRQSLGQGLEFLIYFQGNSAPDKSGLPSDRFSAERTGGSVSTLTIQRTQQEDSAVYLCASSRRAGPLNTEAFFGQGTRLTVV.

V and J are TRBV29-1 and TRBJ2-1; 8 nucleotides agree with TRBD2. From germline, CDR1 is SQVTM and CDR2 ANQGSEA. With 3 bases clipped from V and 8 bases from J, the junction kept 9 bases outside the gene matches. The CDR3 length is 14 residues. CDR3 loop: CSVDSSGSAYEQFF. CDR3 nucleotide sequence: TGCAGCGTTGATTCGAGCGGGAGTGCCTATGAGCAGTTCTTC.

The rearrangement joins TRBV6-6 to TRBJ2-2; possible D gene TRBD1, 5 bases. With 6 bases removed from V and 1 base from J, the gap between germline ends came to 9 bases. Germline V lookup: CDR1 MNHNY, CDR2 SVGAGI (reference sequence). The CDR3 loop spans 14 amino acids. For the CDR3, the DNA is TGTGCCAGCAGCACTGGACAGAACACCGGGGAGCTGTTTTTT. Amino acid sequence: CASSTGQNTGELFF.

This chain links TRBV7-8 with TRBJ1-5; 7 nucleotides line up with TRBD1. From germline, CDR1 is SGHVS and CDR2 FQNEAQ. This CDR3 is 16 amino acids long. The junction had 3 bases not matched to a gene; V was cut back by 1 base and J by 0 bases. CDR3 coding DNA: TGTGCCAGCAGCTTAGGGACAGGTACTAGCAATCAGCCCCAGCATTTT. Its protein is CASSLGTGTSNQPQHF.

The V gene is TRBV19, the J gene TRBJ2-7, with TRBD2 identical over 9 bases. The CDR3 is 15 residues long. Germline-derived CDR1 and CDR2 are LNHDA and SQIVND (reference sequence). V shed 0 bases and J 2 bases; nucleotides not matched to a gene: 2. CDR3 loop: CASSIDASGAYEQYF. The CDR3 DNA is TGTGCCAGTAGTATAGACGCTAGCGGGGCCTACGAGCAGTACTTC.

This clone was seen just once. This chain joins TRBV4-1 and TRBJ1-2; tentative D call: TRBD1 (6 bases). The CDR3 loop spans 15 amino acids. Germline V gene data show CDR1 as MGHRA and CDR2 as YSYEKL. Trimming shortened V by 0 bases and J by 3 bases, and 11 bases separated the two germline ends. As DNA, the CDR3 is TGCGCCAGCAGCCAAGAGATACAGGGCTACTATGGCTACACCTTC. Protein product: CASSQEIQGYYGYTF.

This clone occurred once. This chain uses TRBV7-8 with TRBJ2-7; 9 nucleotides line up with TRBD2. This CDR3 contains 17 residues. After removal of 1 base from V and 1 base from J, the junction contained 8 bases not matched to a gene. Per the germline V gene, CDR1 is SGHVS and CDR2 is FQNEAQ. This CDR3 reads CASSLEARAGGSYEQYF. The CDR3 DNA sequence: TGTGCCAGCAGCTTAGAGGCTCGGGCGGGGGGGTCCTACGAGCAGTACTTC. Full variable domain (remainder filled in from reference TRBV7-8 and TRBJ2-7): GAGVSQSPRYKVAKRGQDVALRCDPISGHVSLFWYQQALGQGPEFLTYFQNEAQLDKSGLPSDRFFAERPEGSVSTLKIQRTQQEDSAVYLCASSLEARAGGSYEQYFGPGTRLTVT.

V and J are TRBV14 and TRBJ1-2; the match to TRBD1 covers 8 bases. Germline CDR1 SGHDN, CDR2 FVKESK. V lost 6 bases, J lost 4 bases, and 7 bases stayed unmatched. The CDR3 has 14 amino acids. The CDR3 region is CASSPQGAGYGYTF. The CDR3, as DNA: TGTGCCAGCAGTCCCCAGGGGGCCGGCTATGGCTACACCTTC.

V gene TRBV10-3 combines with J gene TRBJ2-7; D possibly corresponds to TRBD1 (6 bases). V shed 4 bases and J shed 7 bases, with 17 bases lying between them. CDR3 size: 14 residues. Per germline, CDR1 ENHRY and CDR2 SYGVKD. The CDR3 nucleotides are TGTGCCATCAGTGGCCAGAGGGGGAGTGAAGAGCAGTACTTC. Translated, it gives CAISGQRGSEEQYF.

This chain links TRBV29-1 with TRBJ2-7; the D gene is possibly TRBD1 (6 bases). Germline CDR1 and CDR2: SQVTM and ANQGSEA. CDR3 length: 12 amino acids. The V end was cut by 5 bases, the J end by 4 bases, with 12 bases between. CDR3 nucleotide sequence: TGCAGCGTTTCTGGACAGTCGTACGAGCAGTACTTC. Protein product: CSVSGQSYEQYF.

This clone was counted between two and nine times. The chain links TRBV7-8 to TRBJ1-3; D is uncertain. CDR3 length equals 12 residues. Germline V gene sequence: CDR1 SGHVS, CDR2 FQNEAQ. Trimming pared 3 bases from V and 4 bases from J, leaving 4 bases between. Here the CDR3 DNA reads TGTGCCAGCAGCTTCGGCGGAAACACCATATATTTT. Residues: CASSFGGNTIYF.

The rearrangement joins TRBV5-1 to TRBJ1-2; unclear D gene. The germline V gene encodes CDR1 SGHRS and CDR2 YFSETQ. Trimming left V 0 bases short and J 0 bases short, with 12 bases between. This CDR3 contains 16 residues. CDR3 nucleotide sequence: TGCGCCAGCAGCTTGGCCTGGGCAGATTCTAACTATGGCTACACCTTC. Encoded protein: CASSLAWADSNYGYTF. Variable domain in full (rest from reference TRBV5-1 and TRBJ1-2): KAGVTQTPRYLIKTRGQQVTLSCSPISGHRSVSWYQQTPGQGLQFLFEYFSETQRNKGNFPGRFSGRQFSNSRSEMNVSTLELGDSALYLCASSLAWADSNYGYTFGSGTRLTVV.

The chain combines TRBV11-2 with TRBJ2-2, with 10 positions matching TRBD1. Germline V gene data show CDR1 as SGHAT and CDR2 as FQNNGV. The CDR3 loop spans 15 amino acids. V lost 3 bases and J lost 5; bases outside the gene matches: 3. The DNA of the CDR3 is TGTGCCAGCAGCTTTGGACAGGGGGGGACCGGGGAGCTGTTTTTT. It is translated as CASSFGQGGTGELFF.

The genes are TRBV7-2 and TRBJ2-1; perhaps TRBD1 as D (5 bases). There are 15 residues in the CDR3. V shed 3 bases and J shed 6 bases, with 15 bases lying between them. CDR1 is SGHTA, CDR2 FQGNSA, per germline. This chain's CDR3 is CASSLGPIQGNEQFF. DNA of the CDR3: TGTGCCAGCAGCTTGGGCCCCATCCAGGGCAATGAGCAGTTCTTC.